Described below is a single T cell receptor beta chain sequence and its context. PCR amplification relied on 60 Vbeta primers (plus 13 Jbeta primers). Profiling relied on immunoSEQ multiplex PCR, and the TCRdb table lists in-frame clones only, not all of them. Here the sample spans fewer than 200,000 clones, 73% being singletons. The data originate from a study of cytomegalovirus exposure and HLA in healthy donors. This receptor was obtained from a woman aged 18-35 years in good health and CMV-seropositive. The sample comprised PBMCs.

CDR3 amino acids: CASSIRGLGNTIYF. CDR3 DNA sequence: TGTGCCAGCAGCATCAGGGGGCTCGGAAACACCATATATTTT. This chain connects TRBV5-4 to TRBJ1-3; 8 bases match TRBD1. V was pared by 4 bases and J by 4 bases, with 4 bases of the junction left unmatched. The CDR3 runs 14 residues. Germline lookup yields CDR1 SGHNT and CDR2 YYREEE (reference sequence).